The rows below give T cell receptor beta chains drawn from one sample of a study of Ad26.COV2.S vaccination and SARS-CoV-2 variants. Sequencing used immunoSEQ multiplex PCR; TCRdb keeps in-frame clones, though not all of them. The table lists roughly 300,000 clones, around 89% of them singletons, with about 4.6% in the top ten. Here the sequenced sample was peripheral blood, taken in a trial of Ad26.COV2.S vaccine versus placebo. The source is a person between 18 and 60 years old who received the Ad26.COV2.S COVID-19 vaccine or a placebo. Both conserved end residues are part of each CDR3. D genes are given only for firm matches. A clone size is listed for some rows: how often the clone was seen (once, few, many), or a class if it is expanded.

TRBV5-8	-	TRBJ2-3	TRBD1	TGTGCCAGCAGCCCCGGGACAGGGGTCTCCAATCAGCCCCAGTATTTT	CASSPGTGVSNQPQYF
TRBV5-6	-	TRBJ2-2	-	TGTGCCAGCAGCTTGGGCGGACGGCCCACCGGGGAGCTGTTTTTT	CASSLGGRPTGELFF
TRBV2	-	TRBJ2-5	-	TGTGCCAGCACTCGGGGGAACGAAGAGACCCAGTACTTC	CASTRGNEETQYF
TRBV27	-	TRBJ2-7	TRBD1	TGTGCCAGCAGTTCATTTAGGACAGGGGCTTCCTACGAGCAGTACTTC	CASSSFRTGASYEQYF
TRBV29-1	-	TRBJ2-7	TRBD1	TGCAGCGTTACGACAGGGGCGACCTACGAGCAGTACTTC	CSVTTGATYEQYF
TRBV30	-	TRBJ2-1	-	TGTGCCTGGAGTGTAAATGGCGGCGAATTGAGCAGGGAGCAGTTCTTC	CAWSVNGGELSREQFF
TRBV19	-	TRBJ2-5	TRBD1	TGTGCCAGTAGTATCGCCCCGACAGGGATCCAAGAGACCCAGTACTTC	CASSIAPTGIQETQYF
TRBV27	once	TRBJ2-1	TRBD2	TGTGCCGCCGGGACTAGCGGTTACAATGAGCAGTTCTTC	CAAGTSGYNEQFF
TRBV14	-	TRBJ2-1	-	TGTGCCAGCAGCCAAGAAGTTAGAATAGGGCAGTTCTTC	CASSQEVRIGQFF
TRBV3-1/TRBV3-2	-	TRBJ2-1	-	TGTGCCAGCAGCCAAGACGGTCTAGCGTTCAGCTCCTACAATGAGCAGTTCTTC	CASSQDGLAFSSYNEQFF
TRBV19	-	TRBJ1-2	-	TGTGCCAGTAGGCAGGGACTCAACTATGGCTACACCTTC	CASRQGLNYGYTF
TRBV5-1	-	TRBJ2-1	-	TGCGCCAGCAGCTTAGGGGGTTGGGACAATGAGCAGTTCTTC	CASSLGGWDNEQFF
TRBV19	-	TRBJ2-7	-	TGTGCCAGTAGTAACAGGGGAGGGGACGAGCAGTACTTC	CASSNRGGDEQYF
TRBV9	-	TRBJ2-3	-	TGTGCCAGCAGCGACGGGATCGGAGGGATAGATACGCAGTATTTT	CASSDGIGGIDTQYF
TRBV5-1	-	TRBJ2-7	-	TGCGCCAGCAGCTTGTCACCCAATCACAGGGACCACGAGCAGTACTTC	CASSLSPNHRDHEQYF
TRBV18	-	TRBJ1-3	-	TGTGCCAGCTCACCAGTAATCCTTCGTGCATACTCTGGAAACACCATATATTTT	CASSPVILRAYSGNTIYF
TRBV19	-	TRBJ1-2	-	TGTGCCAGTAGTATACGACCTAAGATGCGGCTTGACTATGGCTACACCTTC	CASSIRPKMRLDYGYTF
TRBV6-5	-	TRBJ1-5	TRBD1	TGTGCCAGCACTGGACAGGTCAATCAGCCCCAGCATTTT	CASTGQVNQPQHF
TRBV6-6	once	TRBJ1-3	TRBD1	TGTGCCAGCAGCGAACGGGGACAGGGTGGAAACACCATATATTTT	CASSERGQGGNTIYF
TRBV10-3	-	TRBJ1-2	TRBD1	TGTGCCATCAGCCCAGGACAGGGTGACTATGGCTACACCTTC	CAISPGQGDYGYTF
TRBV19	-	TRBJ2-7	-	TGTGCCAGTAGCTCCGGGACACATTCCTACGAGCAGTACTTC	CASSSGTHSYEQYF
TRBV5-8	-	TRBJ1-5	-	TGTGCCAGCAGCCCCGGGACACCGAGGGATTATAGCAATCAGCCCCAGCATTTT	CASSPGTPRDYSNQPQHF
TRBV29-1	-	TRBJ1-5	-	TGCAGCGTTCAGGGTGCCAATCAGCCCCAGCATTTT	CSVQGANQPQHF
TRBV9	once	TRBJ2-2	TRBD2	TGTGCCAGCAGCGTAGTAGCAGCGGGGGTATACGGGACCGGGGAGCTGTTTTTT	CASSVVAAGVYGTGELFF
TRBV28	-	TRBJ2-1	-	TGTGCCAGCAGCGCCCAGAATGAGCAGTTCTTC	CASSAQNEQFF
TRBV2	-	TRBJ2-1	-	TGTGCCAGCACGTTGGACCCAGCGGCTGAGCAGTTCTTC	CASTLDPAAEQFF
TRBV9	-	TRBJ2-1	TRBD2	TGTGCCAGCAGCGTAGGGCTAGCGGGATATGAGCAGTTCTTC	CASSVGLAGYEQFF
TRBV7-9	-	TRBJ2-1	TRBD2	TGTGCCAGCAGCCGCCAGCGGGGTAGATACAATGAGCAGTTCTTC	CASSRQRGRYNEQFF
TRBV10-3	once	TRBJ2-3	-	TGTGCCATCAGTGTCCAGGATCTCACAGATACGCAGTATTTT	CAISVQDLTDTQYF
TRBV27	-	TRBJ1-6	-	TGTGCCAGCAGTTTGGAGGGGCTTAATTCACCCCTCCACTTT	CASSLEGLNSPLHF
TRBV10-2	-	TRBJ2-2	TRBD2	TGCGCCAGCACCAGAGCGGGAGGCTCGAACACCGGGGAGCTGTTTTTT	CASTRAGGSNTGELFF
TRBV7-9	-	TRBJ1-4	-	TGTGCCAGCAGCTTGAACGGATCGCCGGGCGAAAAACTGTTTTTT	CASSLNGSPGEKLFF
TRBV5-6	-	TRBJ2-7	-	TGTGCCAGCAGCGGGGTGGGGGAGCAGTACTTC	CASSGVGEQYF
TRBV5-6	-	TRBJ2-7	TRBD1	TGTGCCAGCAGCTTGTGGTTTGGGGACAGGACTTACGAGCAGTACTTC	CASSLWFGDRTYEQYF
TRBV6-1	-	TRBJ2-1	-	TGTGCCAGCAGCCCGGACAGCAATGAGCAGTTCTTC	CASSPDSNEQFF
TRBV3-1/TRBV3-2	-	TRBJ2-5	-	TGTGCCAGCAGCCTCGGGCCAACGCAAGAGACCCAGTACTTC	CASSLGPTQETQYF
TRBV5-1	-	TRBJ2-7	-	TGCGCCAGCACCTTAAGTCCTACCTACGAGCAGTACTTC	CASTLSPTYEQYF
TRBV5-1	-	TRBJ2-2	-	TGCGCCAGCAGCTTCCAGAACACCGGGGAGCTGTTTTTT	CASSFQNTGELFF
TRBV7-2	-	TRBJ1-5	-	TGTGCCAGCAGCTCGGGACATAGCAATCAGCCCCAGCATTTT	CASSSGHSNQPQHF
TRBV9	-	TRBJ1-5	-	TGTGCCAGCAGCCCACCAGGGTGGGGCCAGCCCCAGCATTTT	CASSPPGWGQPQHF
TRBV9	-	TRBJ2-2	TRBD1	TGTGCCAGCAGGAGGACAGGGGTGAACACCGGGGAGCTGTTTTTT	CASRRTGVNTGELFF
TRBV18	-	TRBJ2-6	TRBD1	TGTGCCAGCTCCCGGACAGGGCACTCTGGGGCCAACGTCCTGACTTTC	CASSRTGHSGANVLTF
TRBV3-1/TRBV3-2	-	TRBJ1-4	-	TGTGCCAGCAGCCAAGCCGGGACCGCTAATGAAAAACTGTTTTTT	CASSQAGTANEKLFF
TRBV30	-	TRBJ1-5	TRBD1	TGTGCCTGGGGGCCCGGGACAGGGCGTCAGCCCCAGCATTTT	CAWGPGTGRQPQHF
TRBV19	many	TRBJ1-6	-	TGTGCCAGTAAACCGAGCTCCTATAATTCACCCCTCCACTTT	CASKPSSYNSPLHF
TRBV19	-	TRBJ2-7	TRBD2	TGTGCCAGTAGTCTAACTAGCGGGGAAACCTACGAGCAGTACTTC	CASSLTSGETYEQYF
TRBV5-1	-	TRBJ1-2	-	TGCGCCAGCAGCTTGGGACGGCTCTATGGCTACACCTTC	CASSLGRLYGYTF
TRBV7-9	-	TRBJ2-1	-	TGTGCCAGCAGCTCACTCTTAGGAAGTACCTACAATGAGCAGTTCTTC	CASSSLLGSTYNEQFF
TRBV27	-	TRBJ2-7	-	TGTGCCAGCAGTTTGGTGGGGGGCGGCTCCTACGAGCAGTACTTC	CASSLVGGGSYEQYF
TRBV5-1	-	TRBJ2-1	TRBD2	TGCGCCAGTAGACTAGCCGTGAGCTCCTACAATGAGCAGTTCTTC	CASRLAVSSYNEQFF
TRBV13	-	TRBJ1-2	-	TGTGCCAGCAGCTTGAAGGTTGGCGCTAACTATGGCTACACCTTC	CASSLKVGANYGYTF
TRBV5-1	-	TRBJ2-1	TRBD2	TGCGCCAGCAGCTTCAGCGGGGGGCCCTACAATGAGCAGTTCTTC	CASSFSGGPYNEQFF
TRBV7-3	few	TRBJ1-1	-	TGTGCCAGCAGCTTAGGCCGGGAGAACACTGAAGCTTTCTTT	CASSLGRENTEAFF
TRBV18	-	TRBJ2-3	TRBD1	TGTGCCAGCTCACCGGGACAGGGAAGGACAGATACGCAGTATTTT	CASSPGQGRTDTQYF